This T cell receptor beta chain was observed in a study of T cell repertoires in ileal Crohn's disease. In the study overall: Roughly 40% were active smokers at surgery; median disease duration was roughly eight years. Overall study results and limits: Compared with non-smokers, active smokers at surgery showed more clonal expansions.

Note on this clone: Its antigen is not known.

Stated time point: neoterminal ileum biopsy at postoperative endoscopy, about 6 months after surgery. The germline V gene has CDR1 MGHDK and CDR2 SYGVNS. This CDR3 contains 14 residues. J lost 5 bases, V lost 6 bases, and 5 bases had no gene match. The assay was immunoSEQ multiplex PCR, and TCRdb's table has in-frame clones only and misses some. The table includes about 62,000 clones, about 89% detected once. Sample: ileal tissue. The TCR sequence derives from an adult with Crohn's disease. The chain combines TRBV25-1 with TRBJ2-3, with 10 positions matching TRBD2. The CDR3 nucleotides are TGTGCCAGCAGGAGTCTAGCGGGAGTAGATACGCAGTATTTT. This sequence encodes CASRSLAGVDTQYF.